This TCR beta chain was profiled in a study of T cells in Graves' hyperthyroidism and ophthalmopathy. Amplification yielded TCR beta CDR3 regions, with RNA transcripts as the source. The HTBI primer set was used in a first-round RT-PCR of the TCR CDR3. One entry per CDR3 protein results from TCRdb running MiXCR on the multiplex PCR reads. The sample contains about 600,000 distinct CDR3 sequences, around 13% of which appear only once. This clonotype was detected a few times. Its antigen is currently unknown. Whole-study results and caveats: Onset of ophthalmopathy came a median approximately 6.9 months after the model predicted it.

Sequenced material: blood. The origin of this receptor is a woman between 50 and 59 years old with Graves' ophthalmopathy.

The CDR3 DNA reads as TGCAGTGCGACAACTCGCCCCTGGGGTGGGGCCAACGTCCTGACTTTC. Encoded protein: CSATTRPWGGANVLTF. V and J are TRBV20-1 and TRBJ2-6; D gene uncertain. CDR1 DFQATT and CDR2 SNEGSKA come from the germline V gene (reference sequence). The CDR3 covers 16 residues. The ends were cut back, 6 bases at V and 3 bases at J, with 18 bases in the middle.